This TCR beta chain was captured by sequencing in a study of T cell responses to AZD1222 COVID-19 vaccine. Study results and caveats: The peak T cell response came first, and repertoires were sampled only after it.

Worth noting for this clone: Its specificity is not known.

CDR1 and CDR2 (germline): LGHDT, YNNKEL (reference sequence). This CDR3 spans 14 amino acids. Trimming cost V 4 bases and J 9 bases, with 18 bases left between them. Data came from immunoSEQ multiplex PCR; TCRdb stores just in-frame clones and leaves some out. The table records over 130,000 clones, roughly 90% of them present only once. Sequencing was performed on peripheral blood, taken on day 0 of AZD1222 vaccination. The V gene is TRBV3-1 (or the pseudogene TRBV3-2), the J gene TRBJ1-1; possible D gene TRBD1, 5 bases. The TCR sequence derives from an adult in good health. The CDR3 spells CASSPGTSHVKAFF. The CDR3 DNA follows: TGTGCCAGCAGCCCTGGGACCTCGCACGTAAAAGCTTTCTTT.